One T cell receptor (beta chain) is described in this entry. This record comes from a study of blood T cell repertoires in COVID-19. Looking at the study overall: Samples of COVID-19 (acute and convalescent) were obtained from the United States, Italy and Spain.

TCRdb keeps only in-frame clones here, not all; method: immunoSEQ multiplex PCR. The sample shows roughly 84,000 clones, around four fifths of them seen only once. This CDR3 is built from 13 residues. The germline V and J ends were trimmed by 0 bases and 4 bases, with 5 bases remaining between them. The germline V gene encodes CDR1 SGHNT and CDR2 YYREEE (reference sequence). Sequencing input: peripheral blood. The rearrangement links TRBV5-4 to TRBJ1-5; D call uncertain. The sequence derives from a man aged 80 or over with active or convalescent COVID-19. The CDR3 protein is CASSLDRNQPQHF. Written as DNA, the CDR3 is TGTGCCAGCAGCTTGGACAGAAATCAGCCCCAGCATTTT.